The next 24 T cell receptor beta chains were all read from a single sample in a study of TIL therapy for anti-PD-1-resistant metastatic lung cancer. The immunoSEQ assay was v3. Sequencing used immunoSEQ multiplex PCR; TCRdb keeps in-frame clones, though not all of them. The sample consists of around 55,000 clones, approximately 80% of them appearing once. The time point here: pre-treatment sample, taken before nivolumab and TIL therapy. Source: blood, taken at baseline. The receptors come from a person aged 25 to 80 with non-small cell lung cancer.

This clone came up a few times. The chain has TRBV29-1 and TRBJ1-5; TRBD1 agrees at 8 bases. V lost 0 bases, J lost 7 bases, and 5 bases stayed unmatched. The CDR3 length is 14 residues. Germline V lookup: CDR1 SQVTM, CDR2 ANQGSEA. CDR3 nucleotides: TGCAGCGTTGAAGAGGACAGGGAGGGCCAGCCCCAGCATTTT. Amino acid sequence: CSVEEDREGQPQHF. The whole variable domain, filled in from reference TRBV29-1 and TRBJ1-5, reads SAVISQKPSRDICQRGTSLTIQCQVDSQVTMMFWYRQQPGQSLTLIATANQGSEATYESGFVIDKFPISRPNLTFSTLTVSNMSPEDSSIYLCSVEEDREGQPQHFGDGTRLSIL.

The genes are TRBV4-1 and TRBJ1-4; D might be TRBD1 (5 bases). V was pared by 8 bases and J by 7 bases, with 11 bases between. The CDR3 totals 12 residues. Germline lookup yields CDR1 MGHRA and CDR2 YSYEKL. For the CDR3, the DNA is TGCGCCAGCGCCGGGGGACTTGAAAAACTGTTTTTT. This translates into CASAGGLEKLFF.

J is TRBJ1-5 and V is TRBV18; TRBD1 aligns across 7 bases. Germline CDR1 KGHSH, CDR2 LQKENI. The CDR3 contains 15 residues. V was clipped by 4 bases and J by 4 bases; unmatched bases: 7. In DNA, the CDR3 is TGTGCCAGCTCACGACAGGGACAGCCAAATCAGCCCCAGCATTTT. Its protein product is CASSRQGQPNQPQHF.

The rearrangement links TRBV29-1 to TRBJ1-1; TRBD1 might be the D (6 bases). V was shortened by 8 bases and J by 0 bases, with 13 bases between the two germline ends. This CDR3 region has 13 residues. CDR1 is SQVTM and CDR2 is ANQGSEA in the germline V gene. Here the CDR3 reads CSSRSGVNTEAFF. The CDR3 nucleotides read TGCAGCTCCCGGTCAGGGGTGAACACTGAAGCTTTCTTT.

This chain uses TRBV4-1 with TRBJ2-3; 8 bases agree with TRBD2. V was clipped by 4 bases and J by 5 bases; unmatched bases: 14. The CDR3 sequence is 17 residues long. Per germline, CDR1 MGHRA and CDR2 YSYEKL. Written as DNA, the CDR3 is TGCGCCAGCAGCCCCGGGGGGGCGGACTACTGGGAAGATACGCAGTATTTT. It yields the protein CASSPGGADYWEDTQYF.

This clone was seen many times. The rearrangement joins TRBV4-3 to TRBJ2-7; D uncertain. The germline CDR1 and CDR2 sequences are LGHNA and YSLEER. This CDR3 contains 14 residues. V lost 0 bases and J 1 base, leaving 7 bases between the germline ends. This CDR3 is CASSQDTGSYEQYF. The CDR3 nucleotides are TGCGCCAGCAGCCAAGATACCGGTTCCTACGAGCAGTACTTC.

V usage is TRBV21-1 and J usage is TRBJ1-3. TRBV21-1 counts as a pseudogene. The CDR3 runs to 14 residues. The CDR3 protein is CASSKPLDGNTIYF. The CDR3 region has the DNA TGTGCCAGCAGCAAACCGCTAGATGGAAACACCATATATTTT.

V is TRBV10-3 and J is TRBJ2-5; D might be TRBD2 (5 bases). CDR1 ENHRY and CDR2 SYGVKD come from the germline V gene. V was trimmed by 3 bases and J by 3 bases, leaving 11 bases between them. This CDR3 spans 14 amino acids. CDR3 DNA: TGTGCCATCAGTGAACGGGGTTTGGAAGAGACCCAGTACTTC. It specifies CAISERGLEETQYF.

This chain connects TRBV7-2 to TRBJ2-1; possibly TRBD1 or TRBD2 for D (6 bases each). The germline V gene has CDR1 SGHTA and CDR2 FQGNSA. Trimming removed 1 base from V and 0 bases from J, with 19 bases in between. The length of the CDR3 is 19 residues. The CDR3 protein is CASSLVGGRLQSSYNEQFF. The CDR3, as DNA: TGTGCCAGCAGCTTAGTAGGGGGGCGTCTGCAAAGCTCCTACAATGAGCAGTTCTTC.

The chain carries TRBV10-3 and TRBJ2-2, with 7 positions matching TRBD1. The junction had 6 bases not matched to a gene; V was cut back by 11 bases and J by 0 bases. This CDR3 is 14 amino acids long. Looked up from germline, CDR1 is ENHRY and CDR2 is SYGVKD. CDR3 sequence: CAGRQGPNTGELFF. The CDR3 nucleotides read TGTGCCGGAAGACAGGGCCCGAACACCGGGGAGCTGTTTTTT.

This clone was observed a few times. The rearrangement uses TRBV3-1 (or the pseudogene TRBV3-2) and TRBJ1-3; weak D call: TRBD1 (5 bases). The germline CDR1 and CDR2 sequences are LGHDT and YNNKEL (reference sequence). This CDR3 is 14 amino acids long. V lost 3 bases and J 4 bases, leaving 10 bases between the germline ends. The CDR3 reads CASSHSGIGNTIYF. The DNA of the CDR3 is TGTGCCAGCAGCCACTCAGGGATAGGAAACACCATATATTTT.

The chain carries TRBV3-1 (or the pseudogene TRBV3-2) and TRBJ1-5, with 9 bases matching TRBD1. CDR3 size: 17 residues. V lost 1 base to trimming and J lost 7 bases; unmatched junction nucleotides: 11. The germline V gene encodes CDR1 LGHDT and CDR2 YNNKEL (reference sequence). In DNA form, the CDR3 reads TGTGCCAGCAGCCAAGGGTATCGTACAGGGGGCATGCAGCCCCAGCATTTT. Amino acids: CASSQGYRTGGMQPQHF.

The rearrangement uses TRBV7-6 and TRBJ2-7, with D possibly TRBD1 on 6 matching bases. Trimming left V 5 bases short and J 6 bases short, with 11 bases between. Looked up from germline, CDR1 is SGHVS and CDR2 is FNYEAQ. There are 12 residues in the CDR3. CDR3 nucleotide sequence: TGTGCCAGCAGCGCACAGGGTGGCGAGCAGTACTTC. This codes for CASSAQGGEQYF.

The rearrangement links TRBV11-2 to TRBJ2-7, with 8 bases matching TRBD1. The CDR3 covers 15 residues. Trimming cost V 4 bases and J 3 bases; bases outside gene matches: 8. Per the germline V gene, CDR1 is SGHAT and CDR2 is FQNNGV. DNA for the CDR3: TGTGCCAGCAGCTCCCTGGACAGGGAGGTCTACGAGCAGTACTTC. Amino acids: CASSSLDREVYEQYF.

This clone appeared once. V gene TRBV18 combines with J gene TRBJ2-1; a weak D match, TRBD2 (5 bases). CDR3 length equals 15 residues. Germline V gene data show CDR1 as KGHSH and CDR2 as LQKENI. V shed 3 bases and J shed 2 bases, with 11 bases lying between them. The CDR3 region is CASSPGLRTYNEQFF. DNA for the CDR3: TGTGCCAGCTCACCTGGACTGCGTACCTACAATGAGCAGTTCTTC.

The sample holds a few counts of this clone. This chain joins TRBV4-1 and TRBJ1-1; a possible D gene is TRBD1 (5 bases). The ends were cut back, 6 bases at V and 5 bases at J, with 7 bases in the middle. The CDR3 sequence is 11 residues long. CDR1 is MGHRA, CDR2 YSYEKL, per germline. The CDR3 DNA reads TGCGCCAGCAGGGAGGGGACTGAAGCTTTCTTT. Translated, it gives CASREGTEAFF.

The genes are TRBV7-2 and TRBJ1-5; 7 bases line up with TRBD1. V gave up 3 bases and J gave up 3 bases; unmatched junction bases: 2. The germline CDR1 and CDR2 sequences are SGHTA and FQGNSA. CDR3 size: 14 residues. The CDR3 DNA reads TGTGCCAGCAGCTTGACAGGGTACAATCAGCCCCAGCATTTT. Protein sequence: CASSLTGYNQPQHF.

The chain has TRBV10-3 and TRBJ2-2, with D uncertain. The CDR3 contains 14 residues. CDR1 and CDR2 (germline): ENHRY, SYGVKD. Deletions cut 7 bases from V and 0 bases from J, with 9 bases between. CDR3 in DNA: TGTGCCATCAAGGAATCTTCGAACACCGGGGAGCTGTTTTTT. Translating gives CAIKESSNTGELFF.

The chain uses TRBV6-2 or TRBV6-3 and TRBJ2-7; tentative D call: TRBD1 (6 bases). The length of the CDR3 is 15 residues. With 5 bases removed from V and 5 bases from J, the gap between germline ends came to 19 bases. Germline lookup yields CDR1 MNHEY and CDR2 SVGEGT. The CDR3 DNA reads TGTGCCAGCAGTAAACAAACAGGGACCCCCAACGAGCAGTACTTC. Protein product: CASSKQTGTPNEQYF.

V and J are TRBV3-1 (or the pseudogene TRBV3-2) and TRBJ1-3; TRBD1 is a possible D gene (6 bases). The germline V gene has CDR1 LGHDT and CDR2 YNNKEL (reference sequence). The CDR3 is made up of 16 amino acids. Trimming took off 1 base at V and 2 bases at J, with 12 bases between the two ends. CDR3 nucleotides: TGTGCCAGCAGCCAAGGGATACAGGGTCCTGGAAACACCATATATTTT. This encodes CASSQGIQGPGNTIYF.

The J gene is TRBJ2-5, the V gene TRBV27; maybe TRBD2 (6 bases). CDR3 size: 13 residues. V was shortened by 4 bases and J by 5 bases, with 11 bases between the two germline ends. Germline V CDR1 and CDR2: MNHEY, SMNVEV (reference sequence). Here the CDR3 DNA reads TGTGCCAGCAGTTCTGGGACTTCGGAGACCCAGTACTTC. It yields the protein CASSSGTSETQYF.

The V call is TRBV4-3, the J call TRBJ2-3, with 8 nucleotides matching TRBD2. Germline loops: CDR1 LGHNA, CDR2 YSLEER. The CDR3 is 16 residues long. J gave up 6 bases and V 0 bases, and 8 bases lay outside the gene matches. The CDR3 sequence: CASSQDPRGGADTQYF. The CDR3 nucleotides are TGCGCCAGCAGCCAAGATCCTCGGGGGGGCGCGGATACGCAGTATTTT.

This rearrangement joins TRBV18 to TRBJ2-2, with D possibly matching TRBD1 (6 bases). The CDR3 is 17 residues long. Looked up from germline, CDR1 is KGHSH and CDR2 is LQKENI. V gave up 2 bases and J gave up 7 bases, with 20 bases separating them. DNA for the CDR3: TGTGCCAGCTCACCAAGGGGCAGGGGCCTGCAGAGCGGGGAGCTGTTTTTT. This encodes CASSPRGRGLQSGELFF.

The chain combines TRBV27 with TRBJ2-7, with D unresolved. Germline CDR1 MNHEY, CDR2 SMNVEV (reference sequence). The CDR3 has 13 amino acids. The ends were cut back, 6 bases at V and 1 base at J, with 10 bases in the middle. This CDR3 reads CASSSQYSYEQYF. CDR3 in DNA: TGTGCCAGCAGCTCACAATATTCCTACGAGCAGTACTTC.